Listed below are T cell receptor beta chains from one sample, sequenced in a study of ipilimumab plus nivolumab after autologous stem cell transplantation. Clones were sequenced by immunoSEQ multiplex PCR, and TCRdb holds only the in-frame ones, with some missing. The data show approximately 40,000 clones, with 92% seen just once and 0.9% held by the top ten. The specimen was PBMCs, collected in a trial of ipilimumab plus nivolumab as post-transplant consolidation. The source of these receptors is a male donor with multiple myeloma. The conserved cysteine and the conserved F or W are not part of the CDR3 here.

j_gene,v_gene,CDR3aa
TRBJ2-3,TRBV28,ASSLDRDTDTQY
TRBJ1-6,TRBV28,ACSPGHEGGSPLH
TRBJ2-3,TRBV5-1,ASSRGDTQY
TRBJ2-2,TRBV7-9,ASSSPSGGAGELF
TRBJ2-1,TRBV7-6,ASSLEGDNEQF
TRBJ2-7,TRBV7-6,ASSHRDRGREQY
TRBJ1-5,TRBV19,ASSIPPQGSYSNQPQH
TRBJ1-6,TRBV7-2,ASSLGGAGYNSPLH
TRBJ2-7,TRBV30,AAGGVSSYEQY
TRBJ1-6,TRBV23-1,ASSQSSTGCNSPLH
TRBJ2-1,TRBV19,ATSGRVFDEQF
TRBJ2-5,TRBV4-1,ASSQETAPQETQY
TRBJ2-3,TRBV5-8,ASRGGISTDTQY
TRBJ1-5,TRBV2,ASSEAGRTVRDQPQH
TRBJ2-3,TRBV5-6,ASSPSVLDTQY
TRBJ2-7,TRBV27,ASSWGVTYEQY
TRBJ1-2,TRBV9,ASSVAPGNYGYT
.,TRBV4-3,ASSQDNGQLEQY
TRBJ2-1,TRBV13,ASRQPRGSGRMHEQF
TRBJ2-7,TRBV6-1,ASSERGGEQY
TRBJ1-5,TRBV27,ASSSYSNQPQH
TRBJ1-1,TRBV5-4,ASSPGTGGESNTEAF
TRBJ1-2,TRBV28,ASSLTVARLYGYT
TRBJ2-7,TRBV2,ASFMTRGGAGEQY
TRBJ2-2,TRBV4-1,ASSRLVAGELF
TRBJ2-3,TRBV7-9,ASSFPGTDPTDTQY
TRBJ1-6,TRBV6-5,ASSYSAGGTNSPLH
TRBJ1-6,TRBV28,ASRRGQTSPLH
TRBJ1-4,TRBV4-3,ASSQVRTNEKLF
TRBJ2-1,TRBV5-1,ASKGPTSTNNEQF
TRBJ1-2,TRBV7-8,ASSLGQRANYGYT
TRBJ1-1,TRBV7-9,ASSSGATEAF
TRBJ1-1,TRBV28,ASSFGDTEAF
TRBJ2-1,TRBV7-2,ASSLRLDPLGGEQF
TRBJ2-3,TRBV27,ASSTGQGWDTQY
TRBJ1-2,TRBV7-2,ASSLGRRRIPRYGYT
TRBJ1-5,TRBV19,ASSIDLGLQGRNQPQH
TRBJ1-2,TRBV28,ASSLAGTGRNYGYT
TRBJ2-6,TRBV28,ASSLLAGAVGGANVLT
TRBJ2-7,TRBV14,ASSQDFEQY
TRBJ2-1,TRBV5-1,ASSPRVAGRNEQF
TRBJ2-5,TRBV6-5,ASRPGGGYKETQY
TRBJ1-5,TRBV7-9,ASNRGGSNQPQH
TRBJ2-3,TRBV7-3,ASSIPGGTQY
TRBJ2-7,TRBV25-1,ASRYRNTPNSYEQY
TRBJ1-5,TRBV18,ASSPATTGGNQPQH